What follows are 4 T cell receptor beta chains derived from one specimen sequenced in a study of T cell responses to AZD1222 COVID-19 vaccine. Assay used: immunoSEQ multiplex PCR; TCRdb lists only in-frame clones, some missing. Altogether more than 100,000 clones are present, about 90% being singletons, with the ten largest covering more than 7.5%. This specimen consisted of peripheral blood, obtained on day 0 of AZD1222 vaccination. All receptors derive from an adult in good health.

The rearrangement links TRBV6-5 to TRBJ1-2, with 7 bases fitting TRBD1. The germline gives CDR1 MNHEY, CDR2 SVGAGI. The CDR3 spans 15 residues. V was pared by 5 bases and J by 5 bases, with 11 bases of the junction left unmatched. The CDR3 sequence is CASSPQLDRAYGYTF. CDR3 in DNA: TGTGCCAGCAGTCCACAGCTCGACAGGGCATATGGCTACACCTTC.

The chain has TRBV2 and TRBJ2-6, with TRBD1 matching over 7 bases. V was pared by 7 bases and J by 2 bases, with 5 bases of the junction left unmatched. The CDR3 has 15 amino acids. CDR1 is SNHLY, CDR2 FYNNEI, per germline. CDR3 DNA: TGTGCCAGCACCATGCAGGGGGCTGGGGCCAACGTCCTGACTTTC. The encoded protein is CASTMQGAGANVLTF. Full variable domain (missing parts from reference TRBV2 and TRBJ2-6): EPEVTQTPSHQVTQMGQEVILRCVPISNHLYFYWYRQILGQKVEFLVSFYNNEISEKSEIFDDQFSVERPDGSNFTLKIRSTKLEDSAMYFCASTMQGAGANVLTFGAGSRLTVL.

The chain joins TRBV5-1 to TRBJ2-3; maybe TRBD2 (6 bases). The CDR3 runs to 16 residues. Per germline, CDR1 SGHRS and CDR2 YFSETQ. With 4 bases removed from V and 4 bases from J, the gap between germline ends came to 19 bases. The CDR3 DNA reads as TGCGCCAGCAGCAGGAACGTCAGGGAGGCGGCAGATACGCAGTATTTT. Translating it yields CASSRNVREAADTQYF. The full variable domain, with the rest looked up from reference TRBV5-1 and TRBJ2-3, is KAGVTQTPRYLIKTRGQQVTLSCSPISGHRSVSWYQQTPGQGLQFLFEYFSETQRNKGNFPGRFSGRQFSNSRSEMNVSTLELGDSALYLCASSRNVREAADTQYFGPGTRLTVL.

The chain is built from TRBV6-5 and TRBJ2-7; a possible D gene is TRBD1 (5 bases). The CDR3 is made up of 13 amino acids. CDR1 and CDR2 from the germline V gene are MNHEY and SVGAGI. V was pared by 6 bases and J by 3 bases, with 12 bases between. The DNA of the CDR3 is TGTGCCAGCAGCCCCTGGACACTCTACGAGCAGTACTTC. Protein: CASSPWTLYEQYF.